This T cell receptor beta chain appears in the sequencing data of a study of T cells after yellow fever vaccination. Study as a whole: Those fractions that held only low numbers of cells were prepared using the SMART-Seq v4 Ultra Low Input RNA kit. Study-wide results and caveats: There was a small share of clonotypes that showed up in both the CD4 and CD8 compartments.

They built TCR cDNA with 5'RACE template switching, a step that put in a universal primer site and UMIs. MiXCR, run by TCRdb on the 5' RACE reads, gives a single entry per CDR3 protein. The sample lists 200,000 to 300,000 distinct CDR3 sequences, 6.9% seen once, with approximately 0.85% in the top ten. A note on this clonotype: Its antigen remains unknown.

The material was CD4+ T cells sorted from PBMCs, obtained 15 days after the yellow fever booster vaccination. The source of this sequence is a man aged 25-45 years who received the YFV17D yellow fever vaccine.

The CDR3 DNA reads TGTGCCAGCCTAGCGGGACTAGCGTACGAGCAGTACTTC. Protein sequence: CASLAGLAYEQYF. This chain links TRBV6-2 or TRBV6-3 with TRBJ2-7; 10 bases agree with TRBD2. With 8 bases clipped from V and 4 bases from J, the junction kept 5 bases outside the gene matches. CDR1 MNHEY and CDR2 SVGEGT come from the germline V gene. This CDR3 is 13 amino acids long.